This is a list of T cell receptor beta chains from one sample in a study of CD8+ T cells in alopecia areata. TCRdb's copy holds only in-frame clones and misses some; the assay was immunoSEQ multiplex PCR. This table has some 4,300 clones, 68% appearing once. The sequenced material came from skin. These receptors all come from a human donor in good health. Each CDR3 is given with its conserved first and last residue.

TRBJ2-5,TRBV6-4,CASSPTGGKETQYF
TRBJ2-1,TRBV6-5,CASSPGQGAKRERFF
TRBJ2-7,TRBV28,CASSSSYSGSPNEQYF
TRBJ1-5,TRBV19,CASSIGSFRGRIDNQPQHF
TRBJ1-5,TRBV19,CASSGMGSNQPQHF
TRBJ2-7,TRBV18,CASSPYFWTGLAGAYEQYF
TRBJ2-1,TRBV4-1,CASSQVGNSRSSYNEQFF
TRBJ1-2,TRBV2,CASSEAQGDGYTF
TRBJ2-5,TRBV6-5,CASSAGLTQTQYF
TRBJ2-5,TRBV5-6,CASSPDRGLETQYF
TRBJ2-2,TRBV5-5,CASSLTTAKGHTGELFF
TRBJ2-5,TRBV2,CASLHRGQGQETQYF
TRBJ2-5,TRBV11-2,CASSLAGGKETQYF
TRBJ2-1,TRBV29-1,CSGGPGQGFGEQFF
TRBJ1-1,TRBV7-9,CASSLEGLGPNTEAFF
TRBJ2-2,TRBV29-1,CSASGTGGTGELFF
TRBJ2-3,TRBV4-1,CASSYTSGLAGPLDTQYF
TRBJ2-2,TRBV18,CASSRGPTWNTGELFF
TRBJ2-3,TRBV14,CASSQDRAVWGTDTQYF
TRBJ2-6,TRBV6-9,CASSLPQSSGANVLTF
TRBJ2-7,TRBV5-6,CASSFLAEQYF
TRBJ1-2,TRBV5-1,CASSPTGTPIRGGYTF
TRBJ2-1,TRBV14,CASSQDSGNLRRSEQFF
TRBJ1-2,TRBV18,CASSPAPKGRGF
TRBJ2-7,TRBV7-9,CASSLFSRGHEQYF
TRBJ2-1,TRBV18,CASSLLGGSGIEQFF
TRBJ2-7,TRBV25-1,CASSEFGGQYEQYF
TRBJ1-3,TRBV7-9,CASSFGTVSGNTIYF
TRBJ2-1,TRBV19,CASRALGLGVNEQFF
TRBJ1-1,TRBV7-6,CASSPGGLGIRNTEAFF
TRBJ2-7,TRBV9,CASSPSGRGDEQYF
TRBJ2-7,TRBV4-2,CASSHLGTSGSSYEQYF
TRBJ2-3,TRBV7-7,CASSSTGSGTQYF
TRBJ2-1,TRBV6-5,CASSYSKSYNEQFF
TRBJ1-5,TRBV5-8,CASSLGGAYSNQPQHF
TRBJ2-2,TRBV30,CAWSVPPVRTGELFF
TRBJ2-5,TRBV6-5,CASTGNEETQYF
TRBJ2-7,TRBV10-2,CASSALSYEQYF
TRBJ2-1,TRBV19,CATRDRLYNEQFF
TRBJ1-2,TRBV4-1,CASSQVLRVRRSNYGYTF
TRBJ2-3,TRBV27,CASRKQGSTDTQYF
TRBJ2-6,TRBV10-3,CASNRASGANVLTF
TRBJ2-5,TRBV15,CATSRDVGQQETQYF
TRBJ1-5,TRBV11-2,CASSLAVGNQPQHF
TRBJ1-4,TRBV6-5,CASGARGPREKLFF
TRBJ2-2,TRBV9,CAGGWPNTGELFF
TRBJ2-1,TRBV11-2,CASSLIYGEGEQFF
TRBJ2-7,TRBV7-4,CASSTIGISGRVEQYF
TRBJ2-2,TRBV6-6,CASREANTGELFF
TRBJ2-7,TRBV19,CASIKGGDEQYF
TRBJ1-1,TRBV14,CASSQGDNTEAFF